This entry lists 7 T cell receptor beta chains sequenced from one sample in a study of shared clonotypes between healthy human individuals. Produced via immunoSEQ multiplex PCR; TCRdb's table is partial and in-frame only. The sample records 2 million to 2.5 million clones, about 90% being singletons. Sequenced: naive CD4+ T cells from PBMCs. As for subset: CD45RA+ positively selected. Receptors were obtained from a man aged 18 to 29 in good health. Some clones in this sample may be carry-over from other donors' samples.

The rearrangement uses TRBV19 and TRBJ2-6; D not resolved. V dropped 3 bases and J dropped 0 bases, with 6 bases sitting between them. The CDR3 is made up of 15 amino acids. Germline V gives CDR1 LNHDA, CDR2 SQIVND (reference sequence). CDR3 coding DNA: TGTGCCAGTAGTATGCGGTACTCTGGGGCCAACGTCCTGACTTTC. This sequence encodes CASSMRYSGANVLTF.

J is TRBJ2-7 and V is TRBV7-8; D might be TRBD2 (6 bases). The V end lost 1 base, the J end lost 4 bases, and 17 bases lay between the germline ends. This CDR3 comprises 16 residues. Germline V gene data show CDR1 as SGHVS and CDR2 as FQNEAQ. The CDR3 loop is CASSLGRARGGYEQYF. The CDR3 bases are TGTGCCAGCAGCTTAGGGAGGGCCCGGGGCGGTTACGAGCAGTACTTC.

The chain joins TRBV6-1 to TRBJ2-1; the D gene is possibly TRBD2 (5 bases). The CDR3 covers 20 residues. Germline CDR1 MNHNS, CDR2 SASEGT. Trimming removed 0 bases from V and 2 bases from J, with 23 bases in between. DNA for the CDR3: TGTGCCAGCAGTGAAGCGCTTCTGGCTGGCGGAGTTAGCGCCTACAATGAGCAGTTCTTC. Translation: CASSEALLAGGVSAYNEQFF.

The rearrangement uses TRBV10-2 and TRBJ1-5; D remains ambiguous. Trimming cost V 11 bases and J 4 bases, with 18 bases left between them. CDR3 length equals 14 residues. CDR1 and CDR2 from the germline V gene are WSHSY and SAAADI. CDR3 in amino acids: CAEQVEGPNQPQHF. CDR3 in DNA: TGCGCCGAGCAGGTAGAAGGCCCGAATCAGCCCCAGCATTTT.

The rearrangement uses TRBV28 and TRBJ2-1; 13 positions match TRBD2. The V gene end was trimmed by 11 bases and the J gene end by 0 bases; junction bases not matched to a gene: 10. This CDR3 is 17 amino acids long. Germline V gene sequence: CDR1 MDHEN, CDR2 SYDVKM. Written as DNA, the CDR3 is TGTGCCTCGGCGGGACTAGCGGGGTCGAGCTCCTACAATGAGCAGTTCTTC. Translation: CASAGLAGSSSYNEQFF.

This clone was picked up one time. The J gene is TRBJ2-7, the V gene TRBV29-1, with 9 bases matching TRBD1. The CDR3 has 15 amino acids. V was clipped by 4 bases and J by 1 base; unmatched bases: 8. CDR1 and CDR2 from the germline V gene are SQVTM and ANQGSEA. The CDR3: CSVVPLTGGSYEQYF. In DNA form, the CDR3 reads TGCAGCGTTGTCCCGTTGACAGGGGGTTCCTACGAGCAGTACTTC.

This clone turned up a few times. The gene calls are TRBV18 and TRBJ1-3; tentatively, D is TRBD1 (5 bases). Germline V gene lookup returns CDR1 KGHSH and CDR2 LQKENI. The CDR3 extends over 15 amino acids. Trimming removed 0 bases from V and 5 bases from J, with 11 bases in between. CDR3 sequence reads: CASSPPEQVRNTIYF. CDR3 coding DNA: TGTGCCAGCTCACCACCGGAACAGGTCCGAAACACCATATATTTT.